These 7 T cell receptor beta chains were all obtained from the same sample, sequenced in a study of OX40 agonist ivuxolimab in advanced cancers. Profiled with immunoSEQ multiplex PCR; TCRdb holds only in-frame clones, not every one. The sample carries about 42,000 clones, around nine tenths recorded once. The material was CD4+ or CD8+ T cells sorted from blood, obtained in a trial of the OX40 agonist ivuxolimab. The source of these receptors is an adult with an advanced solid tumor such as melanoma, head and neck, liver or kidney cancer.

The chain has TRBV5-1 and TRBJ1-1, with unresolved D. Germline V gene data show CDR1 as SGHRS and CDR2 as YFSETQ. The CDR3 spans 14 residues. V was shortened by 0 bases and J by 3 bases, with 9 bases between the two germline ends. The CDR3 coding sequence is TGCGCCAGCAGCTTGGTCCCCAAGGACACTGAAGCTTTCTTT. Its protein product is CASSLVPKDTEAFF.

Sample share makes this clone medium-sized. This sample also contains other DNA sequences that code for the same CDR3. The V gene is TRBV13, the J gene TRBJ2-7; D is unclear. The CDR3 runs to 11 residues. V was shortened by 4 bases and J by 0 bases, with 1 base between the two germline ends. Germline V CDR1 and CDR2: PRHDT, FYEKMQ (reference sequence). The CDR3 bases are TGTGCCAGCAGCTCCTCCTACGAGCAGTACTTC. Protein: CASSSSYEQYF. Complete variable domain (other parts from reference TRBV13 and TRBJ2-7): AAGVIQSPRHLIKEKRETATLKCYPIPRHDTVYWYQQGPGQDPQFLISFYEKMQSDKGSIPDRFSAQQFSDYHSELNMSSLELGDSALYFCASSSSYEQYFGPGTRLTVT.

On this clone: The same CDR3 can be traced to other DNA sequences in this sample. V is TRBV6-5 and J is TRBJ1-5; D gene unclear. CDR3 length equals 14 residues. Per the germline V gene, CDR1 is MNHEY and CDR2 is SVGAGI. Trimming cost V 6 bases and J 3 bases, with 12 bases left between them. The CDR3 DNA reads as TGTGCCAGCAGCCCCGTCTATTCCAATCAGCCCCAGCATTTT. As protein: CASSPVYSNQPQHF.

The chain carries TRBV5-6 and TRBJ2-7, with D tentatively TRBD1 (6 bases). V was cut by 3 bases and J by 6 bases, with 10 bases left in between. Germline V gives CDR1 SGHDT, CDR2 YYEEEE. CDR3 length: 12 amino acids. CDR3 region: CASSWDNGEQYF. The CDR3 region has the DNA TGTGCCAGCAGCTGGGACAACGGCGAGCAGTACTTC. Together with reference TRBV5-6 and TRBJ2-7, the CDR3 gives the full variable domain: DAGVTQSPTHLIKTRGQQVTLRCSPKSGHDTVSWYQQALGQGPQFIFQYYEEEERQRGNFPDRFSGHQFPNYSSELNVNALLLGDSALYLCASSWDNGEQYFGPGTRLTVT.

This clone was detected once. V and J are TRBV9 and TRBJ1-6; TRBD1 aligns across 7 bases. V gave up 3 bases and J gave up 9 bases; unmatched junction bases: 9. CDR1 is SGDLS, CDR2 YYNGEE, per germline. The CDR3 extends over 15 amino acids. This CDR3 reads CASSAQTGMSSPLHF. As DNA, the CDR3 is TGTGCCAGCAGCGCCCAGACAGGGATGTCTTCACCCCTCCACTTT.

CDR3 nucleotide sequence: TGTGCCAGTAGTCTTAGCGGAAGCTCCTACAATGAGCAGTTCTTC. Translating gives CASSLSGSSYNEQFF. This chain joins TRBV19 and TRBJ2-1, with D possibly matching TRBD2 (6 bases). V lost 5 bases and J lost 0, with 11 bases in between. Germline CDR1 and CDR2: LNHDA and SQIVND (reference sequence). CDR3 length: 15 amino acids.

The chain couples TRBV12-5 to TRBJ1-1; D is uncertain. V shed 3 bases and J shed 4 bases, with 9 bases lying between them. The CDR3 contains 13 residues. Germline V gives CDR1 LGHNT, CDR2 FRNRAP. Here the CDR3 DNA reads TGTGCTAGTGGTTTATCTGGGTTCACTGAAGCTTTCTTT. Protein product: CASGLSGFTEAFF. Full variable domain (missing parts from reference TRBV12-5 and TRBJ1-1): DARVTQTPRHKVTEMGQEVTMRCQPILGHNTVFWYRQTMMQGLELLAYFRNRAPLDDSGMPKDRFSAEMPDATLATLKIQPSEPRDSAVYFCASGLSGFTEAFFGQGTRLTVV.